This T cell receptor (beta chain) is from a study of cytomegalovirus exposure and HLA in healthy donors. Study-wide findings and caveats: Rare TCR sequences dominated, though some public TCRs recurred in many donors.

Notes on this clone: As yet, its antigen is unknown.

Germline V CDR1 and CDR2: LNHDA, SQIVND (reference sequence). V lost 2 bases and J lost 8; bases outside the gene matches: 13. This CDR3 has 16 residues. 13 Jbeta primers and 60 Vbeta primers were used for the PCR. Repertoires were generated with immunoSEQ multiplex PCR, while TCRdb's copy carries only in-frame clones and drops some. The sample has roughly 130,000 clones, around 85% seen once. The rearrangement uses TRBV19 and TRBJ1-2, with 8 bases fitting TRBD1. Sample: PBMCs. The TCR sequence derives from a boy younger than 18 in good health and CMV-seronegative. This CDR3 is CASSIIGSGGGRGYTF. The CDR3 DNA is TGTGCCAGTAGTATAATTGGGTCAGGGGGCGGGAGAGGCTACACCTTC. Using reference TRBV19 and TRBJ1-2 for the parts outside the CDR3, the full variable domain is DGGITQSPKYLFRKEGQNVTLSCEQNLNHDAMYWYRQDPGQGLRLIYYSQIVNDFQKGDIAEGYSVSREKKESFPLTVTSAQKNPTAFYLCASSIIGSGGGRGYTFGSGTRLTVV.